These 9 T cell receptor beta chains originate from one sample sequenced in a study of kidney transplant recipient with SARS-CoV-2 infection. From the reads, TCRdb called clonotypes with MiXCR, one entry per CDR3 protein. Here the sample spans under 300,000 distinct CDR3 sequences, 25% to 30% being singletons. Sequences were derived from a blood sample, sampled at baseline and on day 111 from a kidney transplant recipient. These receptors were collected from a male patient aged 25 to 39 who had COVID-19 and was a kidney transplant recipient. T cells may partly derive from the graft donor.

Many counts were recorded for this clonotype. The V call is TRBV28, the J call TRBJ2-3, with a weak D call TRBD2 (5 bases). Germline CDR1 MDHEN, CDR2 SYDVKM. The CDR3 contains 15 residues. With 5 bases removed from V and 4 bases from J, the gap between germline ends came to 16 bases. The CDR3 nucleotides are TGTGCCAGCAGTCCCCCTTTTACTAGGTCAGATACGCAGTATTTT. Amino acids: CASSPPFTRSDTQYF.

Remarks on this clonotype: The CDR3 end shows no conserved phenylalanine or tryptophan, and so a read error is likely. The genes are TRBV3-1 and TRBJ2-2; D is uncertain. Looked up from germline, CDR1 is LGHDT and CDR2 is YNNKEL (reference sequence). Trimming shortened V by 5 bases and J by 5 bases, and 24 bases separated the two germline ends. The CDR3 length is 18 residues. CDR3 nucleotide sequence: TGTGCCAGCAGCAGTATAACTCCCATTTCAGGCTTGACCGGGGAGCTGTTTTCT. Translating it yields CASSSITPISGLTGELFS.

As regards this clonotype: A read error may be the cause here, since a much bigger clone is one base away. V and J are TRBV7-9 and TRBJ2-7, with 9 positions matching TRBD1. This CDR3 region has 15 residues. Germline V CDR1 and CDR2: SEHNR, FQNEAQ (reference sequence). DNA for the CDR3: TGTGCCAGCAGCCCGCCGACAGGGGGTTTGTACGAGCAGCACTTC. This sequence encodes CASSPPTGGLYEQHF.

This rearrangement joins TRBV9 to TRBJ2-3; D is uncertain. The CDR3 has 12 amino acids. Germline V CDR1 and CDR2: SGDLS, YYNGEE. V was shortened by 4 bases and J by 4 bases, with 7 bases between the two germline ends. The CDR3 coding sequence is TGTGCCAGCAGCCCTGTGGCAGATACGCAGTATTTT. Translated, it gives CASSPVADTQYF.

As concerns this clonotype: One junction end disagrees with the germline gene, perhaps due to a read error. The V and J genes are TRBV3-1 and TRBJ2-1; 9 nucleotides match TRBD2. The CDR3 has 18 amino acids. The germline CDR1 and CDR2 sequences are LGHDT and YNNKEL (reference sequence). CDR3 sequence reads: CASSLMGTSSSRGDEQFF. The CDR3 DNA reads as TGCGCCAGCAGCCTCATGGGGACTAGCTCCTCAAGGGGGGATGAGCAGTTCTTC.

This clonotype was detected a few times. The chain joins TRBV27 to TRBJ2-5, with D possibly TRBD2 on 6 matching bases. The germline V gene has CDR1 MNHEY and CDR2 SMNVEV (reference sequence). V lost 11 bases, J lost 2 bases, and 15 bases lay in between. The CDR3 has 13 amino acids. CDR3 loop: CAVGAGGQETQYF. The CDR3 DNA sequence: TGTGCCGTCGGGGCCGGAGGGCAAGAGACCCAGTACTTC.

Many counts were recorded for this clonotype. CDR3 DNA: TGTGCCAGCAGCCGACGGGGTGTCAGGGGATGGACTGAAGCTTTCTTT. Its protein is CASSRRGVRGWTEAFF. The gene calls are TRBV11-2 and TRBJ1-1; a weak D match, TRBD1 (6 bases). Trimming removed 5 bases from V and 5 bases from J, with 21 bases in between. CDR1 is SGHAT and CDR2 is FQNNGV in the germline V gene. This CDR3 has 16 amino acids.

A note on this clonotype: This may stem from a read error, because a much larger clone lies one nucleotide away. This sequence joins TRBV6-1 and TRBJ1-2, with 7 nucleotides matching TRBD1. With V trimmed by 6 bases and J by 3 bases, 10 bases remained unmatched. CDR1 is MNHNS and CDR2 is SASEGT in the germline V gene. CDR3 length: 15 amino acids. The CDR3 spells CASRTEQGRDYGYTF. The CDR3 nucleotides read TGTGCCAGCAGGACGGAACAGGGGAGGGACTATGGCTACACCTTC.

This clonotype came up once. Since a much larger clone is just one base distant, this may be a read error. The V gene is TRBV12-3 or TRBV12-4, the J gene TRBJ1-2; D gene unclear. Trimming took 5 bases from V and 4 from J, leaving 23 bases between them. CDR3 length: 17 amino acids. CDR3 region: CASSQLVPAGKTYGYTF. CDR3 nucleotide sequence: TGTGCCAGCAGTCAACTTGTCCCAGCAGGAAAGACCTATGGCTACACCTTC.